These 5 T cell receptor beta chains were sequenced from one sample in a study of cytomegalovirus exposure and HLA in healthy donors. PCR used 60 Vbeta primers and 13 Jbeta primers. Method: immunoSEQ multiplex PCR; TCRdb's copy keeps in-frame clones and lacks some. The sample lists some 170,000 clones, around 75% seen once, with roughly 3% in the top ten. The sample consisted of PBMCs. The receptors stem from a female donor in good health and CMV-seronegative.

The V and J genes are TRBV2 and TRBJ2-1; 9 positions agree with TRBD1. V lost 6 bases and J lost 5; bases outside the gene matches: 17. This CDR3 region has 18 residues. The germline CDR1 and CDR2 sequences are SNHLY and FYNNEI. The CDR3 coding sequence is TGTGCCAGCAGACACCCTAACAGGGGGCGCACCAAGAACAATGAGCAGTTCTTC. It yields the protein CASRHPNRGRTKNNEQFF.

V gene TRBV6-5 combines with J gene TRBJ1-3; 7 bases line up with TRBD1. CDR3 length equals 13 residues. The germline gives CDR1 MNHEY, CDR2 SVGAGI. J lost 8 bases, V lost 6 bases, and 7 bases had no gene match. In nucleotides, the CDR3 is TGTGCCAGCAGGAGGGACAGTGGTTACACCATATATTTT. The encoded protein is CASRRDSGYTIYF.

The chain uses TRBV11-3 and TRBJ1-1; maybe TRBD1 (6 bases). Germline V gene data show CDR1 as SGHNT and CDR2 as YENEEA. V lost 0 bases and J lost 6, with 14 bases in between. This CDR3 spans 15 amino acids. The CDR3 DNA reads as TGTGCCAGCAGCTTAGAGGGGACACTAAAGGCTGAAGCTTTCTTT. Translating it yields CASSLEGTLKAEAFF.

This clone was counted only a few times. The chain employs TRBV7-2 and TRBJ2-3; TRBD2 agrees at 10 bases. The trim removed 5 bases at V and 3 bases at J, leaving 2 bases unmatched. CDR1 is SGHTA and CDR2 is FQGNSA in the germline V gene. CDR3 length: 14 residues. CDR3 amino acids: CASSPSGRTDTQYF. Written as DNA, the CDR3 is TGTGCCAGCAGCCCTAGCGGGAGAACAGATACGCAGTATTTT.

The chain is built from TRBV10-3 and TRBJ1-5; D uncertain. The CDR3 spans 16 residues. The germline CDR1 and CDR2 sequences are ENHRY and SYGVKD. V was pared by 10 bases and J by 2 bases, with 21 bases between. DNA of the CDR3: TGTGCCACAAAACTCACGGGTGACTCGGGCAATCAGCCCCAGCATTTT. It specifies CATKLTGDSGNQPQHF.